This T cell receptor beta chain was documented in a study of CD8 T cells in ankylosing spondylitis. Study results and caveats: As reported, disease-linked clones showed significant enrichment in matched ankylosing spondylitis synovial fluid. Disease-linked clones proved CD8+ and comparatively uncommon in peripheral blood. One TCR beta motif, made up of 7 or 8 highly homologous variants, appeared characteristic of ankylosing spondylitis blood.

This clonotype has at least ten counts. Its antigen is as yet unknown. For TCR beta, libraries came from quantitative 5'-RACE with molecular barcodes. MiXCR, applied by TCRdb to the 5' RACE reads, yields one record per CDR3 protein. The data contain some 130,000 distinct CDR3 sequences, approximately 7.4% of them singletons. The sequence was obtained from a female donor with ankylosing spondylitis or in good health (not recorded which). The sequenced material came from blood, either unsorted or a sorted T cell fraction (not recorded which).

The CDR3 region has the DNA TGCGCCAGCAGCTTGGTCCTCACAGGGGCCAGCACCGGGGAGCTGTTTTTT. Its translation: CASSLVLTGASTGELFF. The rearrangement uses TRBV5-1 and TRBJ2-2; 7 bases are a match to TRBD1. The germline gives CDR1 SGHRS, CDR2 YFSETQ. The CDR3 is made up of 17 amino acids. J gave up 4 bases and V 0 bases, and 9 bases lay outside the gene matches.